A selection of T cell receptor beta chains follows, all from one sample in a study of shared clonotypes between healthy human individuals. Only in-frame clones appear in the TCRdb table, and some are missing; sequencing was by immunoSEQ multiplex PCR. The sample shows 2.3 million or so clones, more than 85% of them seen only once. The source material was naive CD4+ T cells from PBMCs. All receptors derive from a man in his late teens or twenties in good health. Some clones in this sample may be carry-over from other donors' samples. Each CDR3 is given with its conserved first and last residue. D genes are given only for firm matches. Clone size, where shown, is once, few, many, or a class for clones that have expanded.

-	TRBV7-9	-	TRBJ2-3	CASSRGEGGTDTQYF	TGTGCCAGCAGCAGGGGTGAGGGGGGCACAGATACGCAGTATTTT
-	TRBV7-8	-	TRBJ1-5	CASSDHPATQHF	TGTGCCAGCAGCGACCACCCAGCGACCCAGCATTTT
-	TRBV4-1	-	TRBJ2-7	CASSQVSRGGEQYF	TGCGCCAGCAGCCAAGTATCGCGGGGCGGCGAGCAGTACTTC
-	TRBV28	-	TRBJ1-5	CASTSGPYQDQPQHF	TGTGCCAGCACCTCAGGCCCGTACCAGGATCAGCCCCAGCATTTT
TRBD1	TRBV27	-	TRBJ1-1	CASMTGKRAEAFF	TGTGCCAGCATGACAGGGAAGAGGGCTGAAGCTTTCTTT
-	TRBV28	-	TRBJ1-5	CASSLGGRRQARYRNQPQHF	TGTGCCAGCAGTTTAGGGGGGCGGAGACAGGCCCGTTACCGCAATCAGCCCCAGCATTTT
-	TRBV6-1	-	TRBJ1-2	CASRQRDYGYTF	TGTGCCAGCAGACAGCGGGACTATGGCTACACCTTC
-	TRBV27	-	TRBJ2-3	CASSLTRLKQYF	TGTGCCAGCAGCCTTACTAGGTTGAAGCAGTATTTT
TRBD2	TRBV29-1	-	TRBJ2-2	CSVYPRGGAGTGELFF	TGCAGCGTCTACCCCCGGGGGGGGGCGGGCACCGGGGAGCTGTTTTTT
-	TRBV11-2	-	TRBJ1-1	CASSLVRGDTEAFF	TGTGCCAGCAGCTTAGTTAGGGGGGACACTGAAGCTTTCTTT
-	TRBV27	-	TRBJ1-4	CASSPTGYLGKLFF	TGTGCCAGCAGTCCTACAGGGTATCTAGGAAAACTGTTTTTT
-	TRBV6-5	once	TRBJ2-3	CASTPDGTDTQYF	TGTGCCAGCACCCCCGACGGCACAGATACGCAGTATTTT
-	TRBV29-1	-	TRBJ1-2	CSAAPRKGKPPSGYTF	TGCAGCGCCGCACCTCGGAAGGGGAAACCCCCCTCTGGCTACACCTTC
-	TRBV4-3	-	TRBJ2-1	CASSLSFDEQFF	TGCGCCAGCAGCCTCTCGTTTGATGAGCAGTTCTTC
-	TRBV7-2	-	TRBJ2-7	CASSGRGPTGYEQYF	TGTGCCAGCAGCGGGAGGGGGCCCACGGGGTACGAGCAGTACTTC
-	TRBV7-2	-	TRBJ2-1	CASSRGFYNEQFF	TGTGCCAGCAGCCGGGGGTTTTACAATGAGCAGTTCTTC
-	TRBV19	-	TRBJ1-1	CASSYRNTEAFF	TGTGCCAGTAGTTACAGGAACACTGAAGCTTTCTTT
TRBD1	TRBV9	-	TRBJ2-1	CASSVRISGQGYNEQFF	TGTGCCAGCAGCGTAAGGATTTCTGGACAGGGCTACAATGAGCAGTTCTTC
-	TRBV5-1	-	TRBJ1-1	CASSQLQQGDAFF	TGCGCCAGCAGCCAACTACAACAAGGAGACGCTTTCTTT
-	TRBV11-3	-	TRBJ2-2	CASSLAGRGTGELFF	TGTGCCAGCAGCTTAGCGGGACGTGGGACCGGGGAGCTGTTTTTT
-	TRBV27	-	TRBJ1-5	CASSFRGRAQPQHF	TGTGCCAGCAGTTTTAGAGGGAGGGCTCAGCCCCAGCATTTT
TRBD1	TRBV4-1	-	TRBJ2-4	CASSQLGQGAKNIQYF	TGCGCCAGCAGCCAATTGGGACAGGGAGCCAAAAACATTCAGTACTTC
TRBD2	TRBV9	-	TRBJ2-1	CASSPQGLAGGYRSYNEQFF	TGTGCCAGCAGCCCCCAGGGACTAGCGGGAGGTTATCGCTCCTACAATGAGCAGTTCTTC
-	TRBV15	-	TRBJ1-5	CATSRVKGSSNQPQHF	TGTGCCACCAGCAGAGTGAAGGGGTCAAGCAATCAGCCCCAGCATTTT
-	TRBV6-5	-	TRBJ1-1	CASSYREGTEAFF	TGTGCCAGCAGTTACAGGGAGGGCACTGAAGCTTTCTTT
-	TRBV29-1	once	TRBJ2-1	CSVCLDTYNEQFF	TGCAGCGTTTGCCTAGACACATACAATGAGCAGTTCTTC
-	TRBV7-9	-	TRBJ1-1	CASSPRGGLNTEAFF	TGTGCCAGCAGCCCTCGGGGAGGATTGAACACTGAAGCTTTCTTT
-	TRBV4-2	-	TRBJ2-3	CASSQDGRSADTQYF	TGTGCCAGCAGCCAAGATGGTAGAAGTGCAGATACGCAGTATTTT
-	TRBV18	-	TRBJ1-4	CASSRRGESNEKLFF	TGTGCCAGCTCAAGACGGGGGGAGTCGAATGAAAAACTGTTTTTT
-	TRBV19	-	TRBJ2-6	CASSISGDSGANVLTF	TGTGCCAGTAGTATATCAGGGGATTCTGGGGCCAACGTCCTGACTTTC
TRBD1	TRBV4-1	-	TRBJ1-2	CASSQVGQGDSYGYTF	TGCGCCAGCAGCCAAGTGGGACAGGGTGACTCCTATGGCTACACCTTC
-	TRBV7-2	-	TRBJ2-2	CASSLRLYTGELFF	TGTGCCAGCAGCTTAAGACTGTACACCGGGGAGCTGTTTTTT
-	TRBV18	-	TRBJ2-3	CASSAGSDTQYF	TGTGCCAGCTCCGCGGGGTCTGATACGCAGTATTTT
-	TRBV19	-	TRBJ2-7	CASSRSRSYEQYF	TGTGCCAGTAGTCGCTCTAGGTCTTACGAGCAGTACTTC
-	TRBV9	-	TRBJ2-2	CASSPRSNTGELFF	TGTGCCAGCAGCCCCAGATCGAACACCGGGGAGCTGTTTTTT
-	TRBV18	-	TRBJ2-1	CASSPRLQGSNEQFF	TGTGCCAGCTCACCACGGTTACAGGGCAGCAATGAGCAGTTCTTC
TRBD2	TRBV7-2	-	TRBJ2-4	CASSPRGGSWAKNIQYF	TGTGCCAGCAGCCCTCGGGGCGGGAGTTGGGCCAAAAACATTCAGTACTTC
-	TRBV5-1	-	TRBJ2-5	CASSRTREETQYF	TGCGCCAGCAGCCGAACCAGGGAGGAGACCCAGTACTTC